The rows below give T cell receptor beta chains drawn from one sample of a study of shared clonotypes between healthy human individuals. Sequencing was performed with immunoSEQ multiplex PCR; in TCRdb, only in-frame clones are kept and a portion is missing. The sample records about 680,000 clones, about 91% being singletons. Sequencing used naive CD8+ T cells sorted from blood. All receptors derive from a man aged 30-40 years in good health. CDR3s include the opening cysteine and the closing phenylalanine or tryptophan. D genes are given only for firm matches.

j_gene,v_gene,d_gene,CDR3nt,CDR3aa
TRBJ2-7,TRBV27,NA,TGTGCCAGCAGTTTATTCGAGGACTACACCTACGAGCAGTACTTC,CASSLFEDYTYEQYF
TRBJ2-1,TRBV7-3,TRBD1,TGTGCCAGCAGCTTGGACTTAGGGACAGGGGCCAATGAGCAGTTCTTC,CASSLDLGTGANEQFF
TRBJ1-3,TRBV7-9,NA,TGTGCCAGCAGCTTATCAAGTGGAAACACCATATATTTT,CASSLSSGNTIYF
TRBJ2-3,TRBV5-6,NA,TGTGCCAGCAGCGGGAGGACATACACAGATACGCAGTATTTT,CASSGRTYTDTQYF
TRBJ1-5,TRBV5-6,NA,TGTGCCAGCAGCTTAAACGGAGGGGAGAATCAGCCCCAGCATTTT,CASSLNGGENQPQHF
TRBJ2-3,TRBV27,NA,TGTGCCAGCAGTTCCTCCCCGGGGCAGGGCACAGATACGCAGTATTTT,CASSSSPGQGTDTQYF
TRBJ2-5,TRBV7-8,TRBD1,TGTGCCAGCAGCTTCCCGGGGTACAGGGGGCTAGAGACCCAGTACTTC,CASSFPGYRGLETQYF
TRBJ1-1,TRBV7-1,NA,TGTGCCAGCACCAACGAGGGGGCTGAAGCTTTCTTT,CASTNEGAEAFF
TRBJ1-2,TRBV7-6,NA,TGTGCCAGCAGCCCGAATATCAGCCCAGGGAACTATGGCTACACCTTC,CASSPNISPGNYGYTF
TRBJ2-7,TRBV5-8,TRBD1,TGTGCCAGCAGGTCCGGACAGGGGGTTCCCTACGAGCAGTACTTC,CASRSGQGVPYEQYF